This TCR beta chain was identified during a study of T-cell memory formation after mild COVID-19. The study, taken as a whole, reports: Clones that contracted from day 15 to 85 had balanced CD4/CD8; later expanders were CD4+ biased.

CDR3 length: 15 residues. Trimming left V 6 bases short and J 2 bases short, with 17 bases between. Germline V gene lookup returns CDR1 DFQATT and CDR2 SNEGSKA (reference sequence). This clonotype was recorded a few times. The antigen remains undetermined. TCRdb reprocessed the 5' RACE reads via MiXCR and lists one record per CDR3 protein. Of around 430,000 distinct CDR3 sequences in the sample, about 17% were seen once. The source material was PBMCs or a T cell subset sorted from them (not recorded which). The TCR was taken from a man younger than 35 who had mild COVID-19 (a few samples of this study predate the infection). Cell type and time point are not known. The chain combines TRBV20-1 with TRBJ2-1, with D possibly being TRBD1 (5 bases). The CDR3: CSAPLGRATYNEQFF. CDR3 DNA: TGCAGTGCCCCCCTTGGCAGGGCCACCTACAATGAGCAGTTCTTC.